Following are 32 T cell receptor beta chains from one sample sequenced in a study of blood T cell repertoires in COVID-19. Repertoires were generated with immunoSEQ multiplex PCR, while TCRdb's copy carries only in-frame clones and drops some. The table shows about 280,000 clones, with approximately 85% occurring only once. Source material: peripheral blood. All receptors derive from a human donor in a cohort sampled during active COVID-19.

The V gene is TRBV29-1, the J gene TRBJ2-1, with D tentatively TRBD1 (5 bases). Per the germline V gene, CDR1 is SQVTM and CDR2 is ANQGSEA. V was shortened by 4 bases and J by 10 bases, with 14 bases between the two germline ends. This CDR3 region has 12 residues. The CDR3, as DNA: TGCAGCGTTGTCCAATTGGGGCGCGAGCAGTTCTTC. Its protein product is CSVVQLGREQFF.

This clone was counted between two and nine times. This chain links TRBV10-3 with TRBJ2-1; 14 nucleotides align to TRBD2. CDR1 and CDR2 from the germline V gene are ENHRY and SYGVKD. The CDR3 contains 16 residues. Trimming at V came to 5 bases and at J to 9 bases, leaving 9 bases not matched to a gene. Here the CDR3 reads CAISTGLAGEGSEQFF. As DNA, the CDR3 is TGTGCCATCAGTACGGGACTAGCGGGAGAAGGCAGTGAGCAGTTCTTC.

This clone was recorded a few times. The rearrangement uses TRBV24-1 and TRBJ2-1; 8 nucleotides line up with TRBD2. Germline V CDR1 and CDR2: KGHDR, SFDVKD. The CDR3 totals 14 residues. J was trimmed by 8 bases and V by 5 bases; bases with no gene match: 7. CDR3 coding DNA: TGTGCCACCAGTGGAGGGACTAGTATCCATGAGCAGTTCTTC. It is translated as CATSGGTSIHEQFF.

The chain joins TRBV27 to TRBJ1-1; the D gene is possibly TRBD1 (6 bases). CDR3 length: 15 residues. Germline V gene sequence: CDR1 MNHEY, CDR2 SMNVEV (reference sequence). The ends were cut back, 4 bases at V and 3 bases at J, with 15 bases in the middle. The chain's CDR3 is CASSWNRVSDTEAFF. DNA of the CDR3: TGTGCCAGCAGTTGGAACAGGGTGAGCGACACTGAAGCTTTCTTT.

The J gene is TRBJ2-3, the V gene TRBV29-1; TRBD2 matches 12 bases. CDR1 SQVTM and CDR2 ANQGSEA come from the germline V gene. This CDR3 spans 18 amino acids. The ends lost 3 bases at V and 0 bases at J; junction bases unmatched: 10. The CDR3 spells CSVEYPSGGGQSTDTQYF. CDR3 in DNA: TGCAGCGTTGAGTACCCTAGCGGGGGGGGCCAGAGCACAGATACGCAGTATTTT.

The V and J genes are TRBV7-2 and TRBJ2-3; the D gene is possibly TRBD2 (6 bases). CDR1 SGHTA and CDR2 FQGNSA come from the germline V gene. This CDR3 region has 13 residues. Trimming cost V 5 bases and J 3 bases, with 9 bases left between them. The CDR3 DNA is TGTGCCAGCAGCCGGGGGACGACAGATACGCAGTATTTT. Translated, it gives CASSRGTTDTQYF. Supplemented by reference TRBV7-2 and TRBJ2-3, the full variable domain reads GAGVSQSPSNKVTEKGKDVELRCDPISGHTALYWYRQSLGQGLEFLIYFQGNSAPDKSGLPSDRFSAERTGGSVSTLTIQRTQQEDSAVYLCASSRGTTDTQYFGPGTRLTVL.

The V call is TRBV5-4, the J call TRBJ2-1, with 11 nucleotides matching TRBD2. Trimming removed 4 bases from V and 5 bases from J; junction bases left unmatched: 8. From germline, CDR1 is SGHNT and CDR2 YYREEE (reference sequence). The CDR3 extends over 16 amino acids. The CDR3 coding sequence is TGTGCCAGCAGCCCGACCGCGACTAGCGGGAACAATGAGCAGTTCTTC. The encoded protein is CASSPTATSGNNEQFF. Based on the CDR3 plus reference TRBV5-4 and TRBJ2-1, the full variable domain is ETGVTQSPTHLIKTRGQQVTLRCSSQSGHNTVSWYQQALGQGPQFIFQYYREEENGRGNFPPRFSGLQFPNYSSELNVNALELDDSALYLCASSPTATSGNNEQFFGPGTRLTVL.

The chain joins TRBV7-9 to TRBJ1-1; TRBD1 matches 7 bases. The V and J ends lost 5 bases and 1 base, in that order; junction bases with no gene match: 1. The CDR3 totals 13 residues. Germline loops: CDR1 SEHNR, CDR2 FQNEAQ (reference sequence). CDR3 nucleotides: TGTGCCAGCAGCACAGGGGAGAACACTGAAGCTTTCTTT. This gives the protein CASSTGENTEAFF.

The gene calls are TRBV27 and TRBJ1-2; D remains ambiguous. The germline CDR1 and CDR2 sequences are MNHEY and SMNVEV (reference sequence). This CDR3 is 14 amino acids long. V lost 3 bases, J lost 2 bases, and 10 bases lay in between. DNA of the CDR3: TGTGCCAGCAGTTTCTCCGGTTTCAACTATGGCTACACCTTC. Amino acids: CASSFSGFNYGYTF.

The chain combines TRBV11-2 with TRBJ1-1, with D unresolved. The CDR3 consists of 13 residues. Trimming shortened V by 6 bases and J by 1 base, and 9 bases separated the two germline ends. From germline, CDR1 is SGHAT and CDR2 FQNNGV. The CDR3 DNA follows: TGTGCCAGCAGTCGACGGGAGAACACTGAAGCTTTCTTT. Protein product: CASSRRENTEAFF. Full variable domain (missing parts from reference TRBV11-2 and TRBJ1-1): EAGVAQSPRYKIIEKRQSVAFWCNPISGHATLYWYQQILGQGPKLLIQFQNNGVVDDSQLPKDRFSAERLKGVDSTLKIQPAKLEDSAVYLCASSRRENTEAFFGQGTRLTVV.

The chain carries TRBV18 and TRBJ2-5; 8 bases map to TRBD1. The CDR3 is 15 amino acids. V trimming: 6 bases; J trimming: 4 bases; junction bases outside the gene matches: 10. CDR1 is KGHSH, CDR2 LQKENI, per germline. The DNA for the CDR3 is TGTGCCAGCTCGTCCTCCGGGACAGGACGAGAGACCCAGTACTTC. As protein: CASSSSGTGRETQYF.

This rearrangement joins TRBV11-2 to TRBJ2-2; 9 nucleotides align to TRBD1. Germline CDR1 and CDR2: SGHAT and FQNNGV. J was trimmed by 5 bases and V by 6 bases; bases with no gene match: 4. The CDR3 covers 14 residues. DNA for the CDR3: TGTGCCAGCAGGACAGGGGGACGGACCGGGGAGCTGTTTTTT. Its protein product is CASRTGGRTGELFF. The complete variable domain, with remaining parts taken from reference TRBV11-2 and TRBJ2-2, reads EAGVAQSPRYKIIEKRQSVAFWCNPISGHATLYWYQQILGQGPKLLIQFQNNGVVDDSQLPKDRFSAERLKGVDSTLKIQPAKLEDSAVYLCASRTGGRTGELFFGEGSRLTVL.

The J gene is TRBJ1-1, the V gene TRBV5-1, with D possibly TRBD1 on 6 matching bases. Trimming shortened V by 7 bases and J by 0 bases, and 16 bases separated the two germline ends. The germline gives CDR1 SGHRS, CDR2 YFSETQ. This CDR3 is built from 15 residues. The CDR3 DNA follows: TGCGCCAGCTCACTACAGGGAGGGATGAACACTGAAGCTTTCTTT. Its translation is CASSLQGGMNTEAFF.

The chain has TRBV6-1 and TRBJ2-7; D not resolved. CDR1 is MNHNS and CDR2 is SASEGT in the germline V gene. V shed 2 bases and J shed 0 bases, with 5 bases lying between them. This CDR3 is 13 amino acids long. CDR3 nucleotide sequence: TGTGCCAGCAGTGAACCGGGCTCCTACGAGCAGTACTTC. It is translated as CASSEPGSYEQYF.

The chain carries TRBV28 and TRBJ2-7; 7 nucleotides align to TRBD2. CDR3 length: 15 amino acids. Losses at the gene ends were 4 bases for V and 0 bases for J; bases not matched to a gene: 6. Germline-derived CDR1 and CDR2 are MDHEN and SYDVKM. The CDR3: CASSSPAGNSYEQYF. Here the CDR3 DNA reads TGTGCCAGCAGTTCTCCAGCGGGAAACTCCTACGAGCAGTACTTC.

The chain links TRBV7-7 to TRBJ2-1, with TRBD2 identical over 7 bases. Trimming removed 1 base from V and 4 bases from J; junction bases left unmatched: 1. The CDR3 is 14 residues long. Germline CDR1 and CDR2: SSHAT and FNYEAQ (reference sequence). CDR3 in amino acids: CASSLGREYNEQFF. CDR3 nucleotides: TGTGCCAGCAGCTTAGGGCGGGAGTACAATGAGCAGTTCTTC.

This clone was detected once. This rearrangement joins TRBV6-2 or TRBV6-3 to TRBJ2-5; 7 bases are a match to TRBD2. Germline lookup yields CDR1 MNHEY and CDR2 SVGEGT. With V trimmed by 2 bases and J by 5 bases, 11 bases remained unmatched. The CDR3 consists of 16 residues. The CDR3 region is CASSYPGLAGRETQYF. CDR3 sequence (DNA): TGTGCCAGCAGTTACCCCGGTTTAGCGGGCCGCGAGACCCAGTACTTC.

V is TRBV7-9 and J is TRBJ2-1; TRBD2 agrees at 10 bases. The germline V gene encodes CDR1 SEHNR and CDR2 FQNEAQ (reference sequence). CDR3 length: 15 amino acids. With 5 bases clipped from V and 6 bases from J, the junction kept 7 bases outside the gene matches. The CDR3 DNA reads TGTGCCAGCAGCCAGGGGACTAGCGACGGCAATGAGCAGTTCTTC. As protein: CASSQGTSDGNEQFF.

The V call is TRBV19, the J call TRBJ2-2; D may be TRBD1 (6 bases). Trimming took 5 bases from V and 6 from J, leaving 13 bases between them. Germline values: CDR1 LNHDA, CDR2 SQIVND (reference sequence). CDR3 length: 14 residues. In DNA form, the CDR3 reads TGTGCCAGTAGTTCCGACAGGAGCGCCGGGGAGCTGTTTTTT. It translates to CASSSDRSAGELFF.

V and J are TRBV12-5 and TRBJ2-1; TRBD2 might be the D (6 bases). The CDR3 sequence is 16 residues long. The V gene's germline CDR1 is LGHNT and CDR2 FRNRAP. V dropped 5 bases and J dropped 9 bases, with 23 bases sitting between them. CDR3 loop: CASGPHQVRGRSEQFF. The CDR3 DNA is TGTGCTAGTGGTCCCCACCAGGTGCGGGGAAGAAGTGAGCAGTTCTTC.

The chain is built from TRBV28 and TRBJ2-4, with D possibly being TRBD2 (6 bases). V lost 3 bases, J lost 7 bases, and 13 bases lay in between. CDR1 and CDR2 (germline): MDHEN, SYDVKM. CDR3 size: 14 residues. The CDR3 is CASSFGGGTNIQYF. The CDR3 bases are TGTGCCAGCAGTTTCGGGGGAGGCACCAACATTCAGTACTTC.

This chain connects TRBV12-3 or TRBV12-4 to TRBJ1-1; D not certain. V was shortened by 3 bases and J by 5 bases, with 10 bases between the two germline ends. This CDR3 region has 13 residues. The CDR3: CASSFVSGTEAFF. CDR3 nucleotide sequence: TGTGCCAGCAGTTTTGTCTCCGGGACTGAAGCTTTCTTT.

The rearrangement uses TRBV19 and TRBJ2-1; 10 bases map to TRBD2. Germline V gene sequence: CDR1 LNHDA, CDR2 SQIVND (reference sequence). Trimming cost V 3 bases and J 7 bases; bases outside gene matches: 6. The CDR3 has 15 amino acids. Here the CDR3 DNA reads TGTGCCAGTAGTATTTTAGCGGGAGGTCGGAATGAGCAGTTCTTC. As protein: CASSILAGGRNEQFF.

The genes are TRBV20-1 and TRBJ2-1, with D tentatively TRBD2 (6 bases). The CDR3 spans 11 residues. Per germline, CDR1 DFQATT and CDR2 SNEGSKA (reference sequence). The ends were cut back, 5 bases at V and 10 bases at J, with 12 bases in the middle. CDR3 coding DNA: TGCAGTGCTGGGGACTTCCGAGAGCAGTTCTTC. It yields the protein CSAGDFREQFF.

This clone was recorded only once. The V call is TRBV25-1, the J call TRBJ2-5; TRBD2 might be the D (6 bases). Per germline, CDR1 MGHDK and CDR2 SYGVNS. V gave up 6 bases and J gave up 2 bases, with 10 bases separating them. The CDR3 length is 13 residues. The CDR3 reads CASRRGSQETQYF. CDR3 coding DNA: TGTGCCAGCAGGCGGGGTTCACAAGAGACCCAGTACTTC. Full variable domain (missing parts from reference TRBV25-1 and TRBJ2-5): EADIYQTPRYLVIGTGKKITLECSQTMGHDKMYWYQQDPGMELHLIHYSYGVNSTEKGDLSSESTVSRIRTEHFPLTLESARPSHTSQYLCASRRGSQETQYFGPGTRLLVL.

The CDR3 region has the DNA TGTGCCAGCAGTGAATGGGACAGGGGCACTGAAGCTTTCTTT. Translation gives CASSEWDRGTEAFF. The chain combines TRBV6-1 with TRBJ1-1; 10 nucleotides agree with TRBD1. V was clipped by 2 bases and J by 4 bases; unmatched bases: 1. The length of the CDR3 is 14 residues. Germline assignment: CDR1 MNHNS and CDR2 SASEGT.

The CDR3 DNA sequence: TGCAGCGTCGACCAGGGGGAGACCCAGTACTTC. Translated: CSVDQGETQYF. The chain carries TRBV29-1 and TRBJ2-5, with a weak D call TRBD1 (6 bases). V lost 6 bases, J lost 5 bases, and 10 bases lay in between. CDR3 length equals 11 residues. Germline V gene lookup returns CDR1 SQVTM and CDR2 ANQGSEA.

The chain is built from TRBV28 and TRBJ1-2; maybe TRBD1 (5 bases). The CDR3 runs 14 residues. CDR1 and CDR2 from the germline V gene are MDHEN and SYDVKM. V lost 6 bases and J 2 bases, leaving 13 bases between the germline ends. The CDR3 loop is CASSTRVGNYGYTF. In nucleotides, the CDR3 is TGTGCCAGCAGCACCAGGGTGGGGAACTATGGCTACACCTTC.

The CDR3 coding sequence is TGTGCCAGCAGTCTGACTCCGCGCTATGAGCAGTTCTTC. It yields the protein CASSLTPRYEQFF. J is TRBJ2-1 and V is TRBV6-5, with D uncertain. V shed 5 bases and J shed 8 bases, with 13 bases lying between them. The germline V gene has CDR1 MNHEY and CDR2 SVGAGI. The CDR3 contains 13 residues.

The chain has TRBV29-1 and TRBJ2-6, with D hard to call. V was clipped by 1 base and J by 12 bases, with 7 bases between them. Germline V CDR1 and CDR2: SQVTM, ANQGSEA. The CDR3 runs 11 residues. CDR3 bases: TGCAGCGTTGAAGGGAGAGGCGTCCTGACTTTC. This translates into CSVEGRGVLTF.

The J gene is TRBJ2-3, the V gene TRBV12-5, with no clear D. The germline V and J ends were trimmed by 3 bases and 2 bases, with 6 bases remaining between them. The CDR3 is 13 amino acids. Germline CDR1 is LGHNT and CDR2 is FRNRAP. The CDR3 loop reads CASGFSLTDTQYF. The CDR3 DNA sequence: TGTGCTAGTGGTTTTTCCCTCACAGATACGCAGTATTTT.

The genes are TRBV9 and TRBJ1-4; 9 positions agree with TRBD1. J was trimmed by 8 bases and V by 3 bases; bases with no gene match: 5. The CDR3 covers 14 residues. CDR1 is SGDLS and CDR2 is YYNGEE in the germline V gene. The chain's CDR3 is CASSGDRVSEKLFF. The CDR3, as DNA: TGTGCCAGCAGCGGGGACAGGGTGAGCGAAAAACTGTTTTTT. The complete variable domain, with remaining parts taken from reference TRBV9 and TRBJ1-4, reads DSGVTQTPKHLITATGQRVTLRCSPRSGDLSVYWYQQSLDQGLQFLIQYYNGEERAKGNILERFSAQQFPDLHSELNLSSLELGDSALYFCASSGDRVSEKLFFGSGTQLSVL.